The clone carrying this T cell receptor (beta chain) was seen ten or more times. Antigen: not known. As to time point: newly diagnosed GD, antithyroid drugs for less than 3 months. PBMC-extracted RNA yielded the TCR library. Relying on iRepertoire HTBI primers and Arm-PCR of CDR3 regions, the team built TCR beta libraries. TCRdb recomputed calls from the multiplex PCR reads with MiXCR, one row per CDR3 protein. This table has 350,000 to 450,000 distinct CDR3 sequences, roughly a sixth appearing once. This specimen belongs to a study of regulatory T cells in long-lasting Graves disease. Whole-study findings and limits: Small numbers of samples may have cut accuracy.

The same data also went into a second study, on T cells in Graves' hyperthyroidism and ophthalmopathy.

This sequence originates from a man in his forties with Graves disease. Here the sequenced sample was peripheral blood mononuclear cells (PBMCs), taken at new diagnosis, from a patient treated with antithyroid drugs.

The CDR3 region has the DNA TGTGCCAGCAAACCCCGGGGACAGGGGGCTCGGTACGAGCAGTACTTC. Translation: CASKPRGQGARYEQYF. The genes are TRBV28 and TRBJ2-7, with 12 nucleotides matching TRBD1. The J segment lost 4 bases and the V segment lost 7 bases, leaving 11 bases of the junction unmatched. Germline CDR1 is MDHEN and CDR2 is SYDVKM. The CDR3 is 16 residues long.